The 22 T cell receptor beta chains presented below share a single source sample, sequenced in a study of T-cell reconstitution after alpha-beta-depleted transplantation in children. The TCRbeta library was prepared with unique molecular identifiers. MiXCR, applied by TCRdb to the PCR reads, yields one record per CDR3 protein. In the table there are about 980,000 distinct CDR3 sequences, 25% to 35% of which are singletons. Sequencing was performed on PBMCs, mostly from graft donor cells, taken 360 days after TCRalphabeta/CD19-depleted stem cell transplant. Receptor source: a boy in the first two years of life who had a stem cell transplant for SCID, so the T cells may come from the graft donor.

This chain connects TRBV2 to TRBJ1-2; a possible D gene is TRBD1 (5 bases). The germline CDR1 and CDR2 sequences are SNHLY and FYNNEI. The CDR3 length is 10 residues. The V gene lost 7 bases and the J gene lost 8 bases, with 8 bases spanning the gap. CDR3 nucleotide sequence: TGTGCCAGCATCCGGGACGGCTACACCTTC. This encodes CASIRDGYTF. Combining the CDR3 with reference TRBV2 and TRBJ1-2 gives the whole variable domain EPEVTQTPSHQVTQMGQEVILRCVPISNHLYFYWYRQILGQKVEFLVSFYNNEISEKSEIFDDQFSVERPDGSNFTLKIRSTKLEDSAMYFCASIRDGYTFGSGTRLTVV.

The chain recombines TRBV6-1 with TRBJ2-3, with 7 bases matching TRBD2. After removal of 3 bases from V and 0 bases from J, the junction contained 6 bases not matched to a gene. The CDR3 extends over 16 amino acids. Germline V gives CDR1 MNHNS, CDR2 SASEGT. The DNA for the CDR3 is TGTGCCAGCAGTGACGTAGGCGGGGGTAGCACAGATACGCAGTATTTT. Its protein is CASSDVGGGSTDTQYF.

Comment on this clonotype: A much bigger clone sits one base away, suggesting this may be a read error. The J gene is TRBJ2-6, the V gene TRBV28, with D possibly matching TRBD2 (5 bases). The CDR3 extends over 16 amino acids. Germline V lookup: CDR1 MDHEN, CDR2 SYDVKM. The CDR3 reads CASGLLGGSGANVLTF. The CDR3 DNA reads TGTGCCAGCGGTTTATTAGGAGGCTCTGGGGCCAACGTCCTGACTTTC.

This clonotype was counted a few times. CDR3 bases: TGTGCCAGCAGTTTAAGCGTACAGCCCCAGCATTTT. Protein product: CASSLSVQPQHF. The chain recombines TRBV12-3 or TRBV12-4 with TRBJ1-5; D is ambiguous. This CDR3 contains 12 residues. Trimming pared 2 bases from V and 7 bases from J, leaving 6 bases between.

This clonotype occurred a few times. The rearrangement uses TRBV6-2 or TRBV6-3 and TRBJ2-1; no reliable D call. The V end was cut by 7 bases, the J end by 8 bases, with 18 bases between. Germline CDR1 is MNHEY and CDR2 is SVGEGT. The CDR3 has 14 residues. CDR3 region: CASTIDPGEDEQFF. The CDR3 coding sequence is TGTGCCAGCACCATAGATCCCGGCGAGGATGAGCAGTTCTTC.

The V and J genes are TRBV12-3 or TRBV12-4 and TRBJ1-1, with 10 positions matching TRBD1. The V gene end was trimmed by 1 base and the J gene end by 4 bases; junction bases not matched to a gene: 6. CDR3 length: 16 residues. CDR3 sequence reads: CASSLGKGQGSTEAFF. The CDR3 DNA follows: TGTGCCAGCAGTTTAGGAAAGGGACAGGGGAGCACTGAAGCTTTCTTT.

The chain combines TRBV12-3 or TRBV12-4 with TRBJ2-1; 7 bases are shared with TRBD1. The CDR3 covers 14 residues. Trimming cost V 3 bases and J 8 bases; bases outside gene matches: 7. CDR3 coding DNA: TGTGCCAGCAGTTTGAGGGGGCAGACCGATGAGCAGTTCTTC. As protein: CASSLRGQTDEQFF.

V and J are TRBV12-3 or TRBV12-4 and TRBJ2-7; 9 bases fit TRBD1. The V segment lost 3 bases and the J segment 3 bases; nucleotides outside the gene matches: 6. This CDR3 comprises 15 residues. The CDR3 sequence: CASSFAGTGSYEQYF. The CDR3 DNA follows: TGTGCCAGCAGTTTTGCCGGGACAGGGAGCTACGAGCAGTACTTC.

This clonotype occurred a few times. This chain joins TRBV24-1 and TRBJ2-1; 11 bases are a match to TRBD1. J was trimmed by 7 bases and V by 3 bases; bases with no gene match: 10. Germline V gene lookup returns CDR1 KGHDR and CDR2 SFDVKD. The CDR3 totals 17 residues. The CDR3: CATSDPRTGGWLNEQFF. The CDR3 DNA follows: TGTGCCACCAGTGATCCTCGGACAGGGGGCTGGTTAAATGAGCAGTTCTTC.

The chain links TRBV28 to TRBJ2-2; 8 bases match TRBD1. CDR3 length equals 15 residues. Germline V CDR1 and CDR2: MDHEN, SYDVKM. Trimming at V came to 10 bases and at J to 5 bases, leaving 12 bases not matched to a gene. CDR3 protein: CATLRTGKRTGELFF. Written as DNA, the CDR3 is TGTGCCACCTTACGGACAGGGAAGAGGACCGGGGAGCTGTTTTTT.

The chain joins TRBV7-2 to TRBJ2-7, with TRBD2 matching 8 bases. J was trimmed by 3 bases and V by 3 bases; bases with no gene match: 7. Germline CDR1 is SGHTA and CDR2 is FQGNSA. The CDR3 loop spans 15 amino acids. The CDR3 bases are TGTGCCAGCAGCTTCTTAGCGGGGACATTCTACGAGCAGTACTTC. Residues: CASSFLAGTFYEQYF.

Here the CDR3 DNA reads TGCGCCAGCAGCCAAGGATCCCAGTCCAACACCGGGGAGCTGTTTTTT. Translating it yields CASSQGSQSNTGELFF. J is TRBJ2-2 and V is TRBV4-3, with no clear D. The germline gives CDR1 LGHNA, CDR2 YSLEER. The CDR3 is 16 residues long. The germline V and J ends were trimmed by 1 base and 2 bases, with 11 bases remaining between them.

This clonotype was recorded a few times. CDR3 sequence reads: CASTGGATYNEQFF. The CDR3 nucleotides read TGTGCCAGCACAGGGGGCGCGACCTACAATGAGCAGTTCTTC. The chain has TRBV2 and TRBJ2-1; 8 positions match TRBD1. V lost 7 bases to trimming and J lost 2 bases; unmatched junction nucleotides: 4. Looked up from germline, CDR1 is SNHLY and CDR2 is FYNNEI. The CDR3 covers 14 residues.

This clonotype was counted only a few times. J is TRBJ2-2 and V is TRBV6-5; TRBD2 is a possible D gene (6 bases). Germline lookup yields CDR1 MNHEY and CDR2 SVGAGI. The CDR3 is 18 residues long. V shed 2 bases and J shed 2 bases, with 18 bases lying between them. The CDR3 DNA reads as TGTGCCAGCAGTTACGCTCCCGGGGGAGGCCCAAACACCGGGGAGCTGTTTTTT. This gives the protein CASSYAPGGGPNTGELFF.

The genes are TRBV20-1 and TRBJ1-5; 9 nucleotides match TRBD1. V trimming: 5 bases; J trimming: 3 bases; junction bases outside the gene matches: 5. Germline CDR1 is DFQATT and CDR2 is SNEGSKA (reference sequence). CDR3 length: 14 residues. CDR3 protein: CSAVTGGFNQPQHF. CDR3 coding DNA: TGCAGTGCTGTAACAGGGGGCTTCAATCAGCCCCAGCATTTT.

This clonotype was counted only a few times. The V call is TRBV6-1, the J call TRBJ2-1, with 8 bases aligning to TRBD2. CDR3 size: 16 residues. Trimming cost V 6 bases and J 3 bases; bases outside gene matches: 10. Looked up from germline, CDR1 is MNHNS and CDR2 is SASEGT. The CDR3 loop reads CASSPSAGGLYNEQFF. The CDR3 region has the DNA TGTGCCAGCAGCCCCAGCGCGGGGGGCCTCTACAATGAGCAGTTCTTC.

The chain has TRBV2 and TRBJ2-7; D unclear. CDR1 and CDR2 from the germline V gene are SNHLY and FYNNEI. The CDR3 length is 13 residues. V dropped 6 bases and J dropped 0 bases, with 9 bases sitting between them. CDR3 in amino acids: CASRIGPSYEQYF. Here the CDR3 DNA reads TGTGCCAGCAGAATAGGACCCTCCTACGAGCAGTACTTC.

This clonotype was seen a few times. V and J are TRBV28 and TRBJ2-1; a weak D match, TRBD2 (5 bases). The germline V and J ends were trimmed by 5 bases and 12 bases, with 20 bases remaining between them. This CDR3 is built from 14 residues. The germline V gene has CDR1 MDHEN and CDR2 SYDVKM. CDR3 protein: CASSGRTGNVVQFF. The CDR3 DNA reads as TGTGCCAGCAGTGGCCGGACGGGAAACGTCGTGCAGTTCTTC.

J is TRBJ2-5 and V is TRBV27, with 8 nucleotides matching TRBD1. Germline assignment: CDR1 MNHEY and CDR2 SMNVEV (reference sequence). This CDR3 spans 15 amino acids. V trimming: 3 bases; J trimming: 3 bases; junction bases outside the gene matches: 6. CDR3 amino acids: CASSFSGTGEETQYF. The CDR3 DNA is TGTGCCAGCAGTTTCTCCGGGACAGGAGAAGAGACCCAGTACTTC.

The chain uses TRBV4-3 and TRBJ2-1; TRBD1 aligns across 7 bases. Germline CDR1 and CDR2: LGHNA and YSLEER. The CDR3 contains 14 residues. Trimming took 0 bases from V and 6 from J; bases not matched to a gene: 2. The chain's CDR3 is CASSQEAGGNEQFF. In DNA form, the CDR3 reads TGCGCCAGCAGCCAAGAGGCAGGGGGCAATGAGCAGTTCTTC.

This clonotype was detected a few times. V and J are TRBV7-2 and TRBJ1-1; no clear D. CDR3 length equals 16 residues. Germline V gene lookup returns CDR1 SGHTA and CDR2 FQGNSA. Trimming cost V 5 bases and J 4 bases, with 20 bases left between them. The chain's CDR3 is CASSLSLTRTATEAFF. The CDR3 DNA reads as TGTGCCAGCAGCCTAAGTCTGACCCGGACGGCCACTGAAGCTTTCTTT.

The chain uses TRBV12-3 or TRBV12-4 and TRBJ2-5, with 15 bases fitting TRBD2. The V gene end was trimmed by 6 bases and the J gene end by 5 bases; junction bases not matched to a gene: 10. This CDR3 contains 17 residues. The chain's CDR3 is CASSRTSGGAEFETQYF. The CDR3 nucleotides are TGTGCCAGCAGCAGGACTAGCGGGGGGGCCGAGTTTGAGACCCAGTACTTC.